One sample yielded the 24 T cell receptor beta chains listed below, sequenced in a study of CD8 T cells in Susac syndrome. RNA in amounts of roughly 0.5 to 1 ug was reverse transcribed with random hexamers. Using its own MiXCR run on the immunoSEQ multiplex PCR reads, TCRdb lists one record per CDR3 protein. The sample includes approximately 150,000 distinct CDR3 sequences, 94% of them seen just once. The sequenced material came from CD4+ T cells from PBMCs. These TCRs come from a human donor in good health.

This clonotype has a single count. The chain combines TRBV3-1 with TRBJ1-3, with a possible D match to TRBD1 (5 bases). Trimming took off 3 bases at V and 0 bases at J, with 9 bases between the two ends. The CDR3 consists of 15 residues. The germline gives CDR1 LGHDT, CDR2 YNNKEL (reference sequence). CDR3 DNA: TGTGCCAGCAGCCAGGTTGGGGCCTCTGGAAACACCATATATTTT. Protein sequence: CASSQVGASGNTIYF.

The CDR3, as DNA: TGTGCCAGCAGCCCTACCTTCCGGGAATGGACTAACTATGGCTACACCTTC. This gives the protein CASSPTFREWTNYGYTF. The V call is TRBV7-2, the J call TRBJ1-2; D is ambiguous. This CDR3 is built from 17 residues. The germline V and J ends were trimmed by 5 bases and 0 bases, with 19 bases remaining between them. CDR1 is SGHTA and CDR2 is FQGNSA in the germline V gene.

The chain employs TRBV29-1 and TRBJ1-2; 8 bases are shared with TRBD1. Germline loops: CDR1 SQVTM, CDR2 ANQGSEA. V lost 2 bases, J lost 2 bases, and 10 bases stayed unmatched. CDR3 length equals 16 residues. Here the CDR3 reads CSVESRQGATNYGYTF. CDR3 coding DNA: TGCAGCGTTGAATCTAGGCAGGGGGCCACAAACTATGGCTACACCTTC.

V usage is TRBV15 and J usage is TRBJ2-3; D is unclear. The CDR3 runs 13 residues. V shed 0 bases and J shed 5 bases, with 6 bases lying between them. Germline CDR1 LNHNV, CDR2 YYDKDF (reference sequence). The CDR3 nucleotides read TGTGCCACCAGCAGAGAATGGAGAGATACGCAGTATTTT. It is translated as CATSREWRDTQYF.

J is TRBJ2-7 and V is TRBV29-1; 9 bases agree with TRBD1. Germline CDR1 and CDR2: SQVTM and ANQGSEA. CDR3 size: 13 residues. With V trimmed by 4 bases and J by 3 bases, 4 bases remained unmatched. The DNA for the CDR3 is TGCAGCGTTGTGGGACAGGGTGTCTACGAGCAGTACTTC. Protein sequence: CSVVGQGVYEQYF.

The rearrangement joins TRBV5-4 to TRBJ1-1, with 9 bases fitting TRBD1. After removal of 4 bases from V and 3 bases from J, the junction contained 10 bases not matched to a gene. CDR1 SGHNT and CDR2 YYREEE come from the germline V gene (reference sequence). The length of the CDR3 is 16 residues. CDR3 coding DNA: TGTGCCAGCAGCCCGGGACAGGGTCGACTGGACACTGAAGCTTTCTTT. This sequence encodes CASSPGQGRLDTEAFF.

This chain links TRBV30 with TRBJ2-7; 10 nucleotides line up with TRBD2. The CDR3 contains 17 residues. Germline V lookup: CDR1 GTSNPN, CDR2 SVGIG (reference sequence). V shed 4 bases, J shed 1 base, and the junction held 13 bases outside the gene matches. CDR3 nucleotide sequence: TGTGCCTGGAACCTGAGGAGGACTAGCGGTAGGTCCTACGAGCAGTACTTC. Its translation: CAWNLRRTSGRSYEQYF.

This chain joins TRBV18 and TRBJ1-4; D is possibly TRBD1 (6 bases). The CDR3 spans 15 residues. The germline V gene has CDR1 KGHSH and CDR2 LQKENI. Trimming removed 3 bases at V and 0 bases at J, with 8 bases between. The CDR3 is CASSPGQPTNEKLFF. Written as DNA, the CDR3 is TGTGCCAGCTCACCTGGACAGCCAACTAATGAAAAACTGTTTTTT.

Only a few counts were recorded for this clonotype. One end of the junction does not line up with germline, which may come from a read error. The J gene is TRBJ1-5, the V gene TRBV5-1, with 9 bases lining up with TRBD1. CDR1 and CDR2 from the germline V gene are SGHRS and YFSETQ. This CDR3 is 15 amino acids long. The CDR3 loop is CASSPGTGSNQPQHF. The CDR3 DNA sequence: TGTGCCAGCAGTCCGGGGACAGGGAGCAATCAGCCCCAGCATTTT.

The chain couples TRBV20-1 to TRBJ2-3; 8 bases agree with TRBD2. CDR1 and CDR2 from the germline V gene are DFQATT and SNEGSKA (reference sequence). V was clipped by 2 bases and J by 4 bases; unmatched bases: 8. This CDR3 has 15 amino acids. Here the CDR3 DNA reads TGCAGTGCTAGACCCCTCGGGAGGGCCTCAGATACGCAGTATTTT. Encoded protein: CSARPLGRASDTQYF.

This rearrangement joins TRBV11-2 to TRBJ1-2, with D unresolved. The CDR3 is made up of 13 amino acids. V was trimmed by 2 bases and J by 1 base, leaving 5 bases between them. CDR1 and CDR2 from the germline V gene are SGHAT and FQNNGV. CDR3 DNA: TGTGCCAGCAGCTTATCGGATAACTATGGCTACACCTTC. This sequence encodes CASSLSDNYGYTF.

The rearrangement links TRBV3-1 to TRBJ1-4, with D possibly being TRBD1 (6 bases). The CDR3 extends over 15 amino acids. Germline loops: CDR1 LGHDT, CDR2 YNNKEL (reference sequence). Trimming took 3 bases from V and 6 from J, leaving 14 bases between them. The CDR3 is CASSHDRRDDEKLFF. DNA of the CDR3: TGTGCCAGCAGCCATGACAGGCGGGATGATGAAAAACTGTTTTTT.

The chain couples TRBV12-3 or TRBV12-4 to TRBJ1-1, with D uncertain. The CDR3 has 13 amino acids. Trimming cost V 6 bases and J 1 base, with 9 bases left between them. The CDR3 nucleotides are TGTGCCAGCAGCGGACGACCGAACACTGAAGCTTTCTTT. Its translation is CASSGRPNTEAFF.

CDR3 coding DNA: TGCGCCAGCAGCTTCTTGGGGGCCGATACGCAGTATTTT. Translation: CASSFLGADTQYF. The genes are TRBV5-1 and TRBJ2-3, with D possibly being TRBD1 (6 bases). The CDR3 totals 13 residues. Germline CDR1 is SGHRS and CDR2 is YFSETQ. Between the trimmed V and J ends, which lost 2 bases and 6 bases, there was a span of 10 bases.

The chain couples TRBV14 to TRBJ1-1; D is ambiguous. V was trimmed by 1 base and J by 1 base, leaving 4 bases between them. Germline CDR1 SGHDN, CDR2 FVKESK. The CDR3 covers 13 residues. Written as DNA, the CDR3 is TGTGCCAGCAGCCAAGGTGGGAACACTGAAGCTTTCTTT. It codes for CASSQGGNTEAFF.

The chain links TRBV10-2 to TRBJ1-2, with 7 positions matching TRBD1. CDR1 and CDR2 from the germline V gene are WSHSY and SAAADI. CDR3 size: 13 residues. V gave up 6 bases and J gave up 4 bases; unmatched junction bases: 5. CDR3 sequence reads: CASSQGDGYGYTF. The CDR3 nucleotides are TGCGCCAGCAGCCAGGGGGACGGCTATGGCTACACCTTC.

In DNA, the CDR3 is TGCGCCAGCAGTTGGGGTCCCGGCGGCAATCAGCCCCAGCATTTT. Residues: CASSWGPGGNQPQHF. The chain combines TRBV5-1 with TRBJ1-5; no definite D call. CDR3 length equals 15 residues. In germline, CDR1 is SGHRS, CDR2 YFSETQ. Trimming shortened V by 5 bases and J by 2 bases, and 14 bases separated the two germline ends. The full variable domain, completed using reference TRBV5-1 and TRBJ1-5, is KAGVTQTPRYLIKTRGQQVTLSCSPISGHRSVSWYQQTPGQGLQFLFEYFSETQRNKGNFPGRFSGRQFSNSRSEMNVSTLELGDSALYLCASSWGPGGNQPQHFGDGTRLSIL.

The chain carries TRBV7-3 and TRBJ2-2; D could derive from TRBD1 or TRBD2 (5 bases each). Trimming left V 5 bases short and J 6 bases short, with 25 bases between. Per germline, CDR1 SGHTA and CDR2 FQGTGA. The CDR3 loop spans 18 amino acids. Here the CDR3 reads CASSPAQGWASGAGELFF. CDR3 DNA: TGTGCCAGCAGCCCAGCCCAGGGTTGGGCCAGCGGTGCCGGGGAGCTGTTTTTT.

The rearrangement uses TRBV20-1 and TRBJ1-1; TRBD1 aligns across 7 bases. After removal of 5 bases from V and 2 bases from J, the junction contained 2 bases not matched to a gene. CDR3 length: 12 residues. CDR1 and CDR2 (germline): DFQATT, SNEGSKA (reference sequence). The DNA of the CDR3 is TGCAGTGCTTCAGGGGGTAACACTGAAGCTTTCTTT. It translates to CSASGGNTEAFF.

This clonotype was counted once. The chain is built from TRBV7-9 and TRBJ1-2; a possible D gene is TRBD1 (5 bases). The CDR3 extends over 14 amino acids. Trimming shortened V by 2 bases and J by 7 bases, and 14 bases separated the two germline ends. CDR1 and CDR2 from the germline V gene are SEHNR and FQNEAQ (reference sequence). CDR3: CASSLSTGALGYTF. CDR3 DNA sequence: TGTGCCAGCAGCTTAAGTACCGGGGCTCTTGGCTACACCTTC. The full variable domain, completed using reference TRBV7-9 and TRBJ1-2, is DTGVSQNPRHKITKRGQNVTFRCDPISEHNRLYWYRQTLGQGPEFLTYFQNEAQLEKSRLLSDRFSAERPKGSFSTLEIQRTEQGDSAMYLCASSLSTGALGYTFGSGTRLTVV.

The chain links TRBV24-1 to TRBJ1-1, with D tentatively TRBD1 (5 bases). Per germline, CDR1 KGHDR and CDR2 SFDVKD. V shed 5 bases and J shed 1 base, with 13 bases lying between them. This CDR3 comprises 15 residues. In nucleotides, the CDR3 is TGTGCCACCAGTGGCCCCGGGACCGCGAACACTGAAGCTTTCTTT. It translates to CATSGPGTANTEAFF.

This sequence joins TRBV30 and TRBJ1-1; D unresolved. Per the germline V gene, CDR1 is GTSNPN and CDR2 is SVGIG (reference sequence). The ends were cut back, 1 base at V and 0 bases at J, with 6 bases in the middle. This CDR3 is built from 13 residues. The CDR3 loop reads CAWSEGVNTEAFF. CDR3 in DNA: TGTGCCTGGAGTGAGGGTGTGAACACTGAAGCTTTCTTT.

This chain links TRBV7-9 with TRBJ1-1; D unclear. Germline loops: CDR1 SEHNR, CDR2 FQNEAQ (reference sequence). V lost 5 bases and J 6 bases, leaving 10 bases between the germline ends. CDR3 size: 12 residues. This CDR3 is CASSRNTAEAFF. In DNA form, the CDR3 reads TGTGCCAGCAGCCGCAATACCGCTGAAGCTTTCTTT.

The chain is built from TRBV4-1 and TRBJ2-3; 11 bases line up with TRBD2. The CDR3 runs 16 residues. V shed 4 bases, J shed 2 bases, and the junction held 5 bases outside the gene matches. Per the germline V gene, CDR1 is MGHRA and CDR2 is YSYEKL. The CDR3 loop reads CASSLLAGGFTDTQYF. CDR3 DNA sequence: TGCGCCAGCAGCCTGCTAGCGGGAGGCTTCACAGATACGCAGTATTTT.